This T cell receptor (beta chain) emerged from a study of control samples from healthy donors and cancer patients (dated by TCRdb to the early 2020s). As for this clone: The target of this receptor is not known. Base qualities are not recorded, but no much larger clone differs from it by a single base.

Libraries came from the immunoSEQ multiplex PCR assay. The clones in this table, taken by TCRdb from immuneACCESS, are in-frame only. Not every clone is retained; where verified, under half of the shortfall comes from an unresolved V gene, and the cause of the rest is unknown. For this sample the table gives about 150,000 clones, of which under 90% were detected only once. 4.9% of the sample rests with the top ten. CDR3 length: 15 amino acids, cysteine to phenylalanine. Only the CDR3 part of the read is kept: 45 bases, read in frame from the first base. CDR1 and CDR2 are read off the germline V gene as MNHEY and SVGAGI. V ends up 0 bases short and J 4 bases short, with an unmatched junction base count of 3.

This TCR derives from a man aged 25-40 years in good health. Material: blood. The rearranged segments are TRBV6-5 and TRBJ2-3; TRBD1 matches 8 bases in the middle. The nucleotide sequence is TGTGCCAGCAGTTACTCGGCAGGGGGCGCAGATACGCAGTATTTT. Its protein reads: CASSYSAGGADTQYF.